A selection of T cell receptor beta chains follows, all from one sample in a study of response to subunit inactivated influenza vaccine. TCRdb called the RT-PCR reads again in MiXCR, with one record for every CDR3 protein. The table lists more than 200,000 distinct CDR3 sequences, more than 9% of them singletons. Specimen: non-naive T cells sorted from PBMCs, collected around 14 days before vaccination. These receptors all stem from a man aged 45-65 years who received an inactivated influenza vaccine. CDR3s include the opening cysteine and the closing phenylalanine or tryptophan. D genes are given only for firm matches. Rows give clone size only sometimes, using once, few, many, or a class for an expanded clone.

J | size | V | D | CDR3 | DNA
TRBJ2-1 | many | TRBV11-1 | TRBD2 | CASSLPPRLAGGVNEQFF | TGTGCCAGCAGCTTGCCCCCACGACTAGCGGGAGGGGTCAATGAGCAGTTCTTC
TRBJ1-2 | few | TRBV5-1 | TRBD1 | CASSLVTGSHGYTF | TGCGCCAGCAGCTTGGTGACAGGGAGCCATGGCTACACCTTC
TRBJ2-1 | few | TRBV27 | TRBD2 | CASSHRTSGRSNEQFF | TGTGCCAGCAGTCACAGGACTAGCGGGAGGAGTAATGAGCAGTTCTTC
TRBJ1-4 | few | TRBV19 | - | CASSDHRDRPMFF | TGTGCCAGTAGTGACCACCGGGACCGTCCTATGTTTTTT
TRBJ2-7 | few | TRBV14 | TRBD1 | CASSQGGQRLAQYF | TGTGCCAGCAGCCAAGGGGGACAGCGATTGGCGCAGTACTTC
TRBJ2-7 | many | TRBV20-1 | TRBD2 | CSAFGPLAGVGHYF | TGCAGTGCTTTCGGGCCACTAGCGGGAGTAGGGCATTACTTC
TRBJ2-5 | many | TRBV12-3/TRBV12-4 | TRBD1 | CASRPKTGVETQYF | TGTGCCAGCAGGCCGAAGACAGGGGTGGAGACCCAGTACTTC
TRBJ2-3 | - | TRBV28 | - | CASSSTFTDTQYF | TGTGCCAGCAGCTCCACCTTCACAGATACGCAGTATTTT
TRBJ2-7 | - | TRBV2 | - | CASSENYEQYF | TGTGCCAGCAGTGAGAACTACGAGCAGTACTTC
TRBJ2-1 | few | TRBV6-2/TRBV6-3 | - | CASSTPPGTYNEQFF | TGTGCCAGCAGCACCCCACCCGGGACGTACAATGAGCAGTTCTTC
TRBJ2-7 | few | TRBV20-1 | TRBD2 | CSLKMPGLAASYEQYF | TGCAGTCTTAAGATGCCGGGACTAGCGGCTTCCTACGAGCAGTACTTC
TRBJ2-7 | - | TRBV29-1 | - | CSVYSPDGPYEQYF | TGCAGCGTATACTCCCCTGACGGCCCATACGAGCAGTACTTC
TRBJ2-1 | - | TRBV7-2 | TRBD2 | CASSFLIAGNKNNEQFF | TGTGCCAGCAGCTTTTTGATAGCGGGGAACAAAAACAATGAGCAGTTCTTC
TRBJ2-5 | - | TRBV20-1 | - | CSARAQETQYF | TGCAGTGCTAGAGCCCAAGAGACCCAGTACTTC
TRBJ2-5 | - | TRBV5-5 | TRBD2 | CASSPAAGEIQETQYF | TGTGCCAGCAGTCCTGCAGCGGGGGAGATACAAGAGACCCAGTACTTC
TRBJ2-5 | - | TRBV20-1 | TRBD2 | CSAIGTSGQETQYF | TGCAGTGCTATCGGGACTAGCGGGCAAGAGACCCAGTACTTC
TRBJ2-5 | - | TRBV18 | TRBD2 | CASSPRGRAQETQYF | TGTGCCAGCTCACCTCGCGGGAGGGCTCAAGAGACCCAGTACTTC
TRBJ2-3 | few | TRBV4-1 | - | CASSHTDPTDTQYF | TGCGCCAGCAGCCACACCGACCCCACAGATACGCAGTATTTT
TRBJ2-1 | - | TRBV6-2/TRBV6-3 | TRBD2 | CASRAAGQGGYNEQFF | TGTGCCAGCAGAGCCGCCGGGCAGGGAGGGTACAATGAGCAGTTCTTC
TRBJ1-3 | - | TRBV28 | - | CASSPLTAGNTIYF | TGTGCCAGCAGTCCCCTGACAGCTGGAAACACCATATATTTT
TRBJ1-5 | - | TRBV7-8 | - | CASSLGPGISNQPQHF | TGTGCCAGCAGCTTAGGGCCGGGGATTAGCAATCAGCCCCAGCATTTT
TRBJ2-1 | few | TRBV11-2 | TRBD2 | CASSFSPAGGYYNEQFF | TGTGCCAGCAGCTTTAGTCCTGCGGGGGGGTACTACAATGAGCAGTTCTTC
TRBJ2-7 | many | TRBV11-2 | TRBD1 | CASSLVGTVGYEQYF | TGTGCCAGCAGCTTAGTAGGGACAGTGGGATACGAGCAGTACTTC
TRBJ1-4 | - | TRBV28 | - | CASSLGSTHEKLFF | TGTGCCAGCAGTTTAGGCAGCACCCATGAAAAACTGTTTTTT
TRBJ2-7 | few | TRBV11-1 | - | CASRQTRADYYEQYF | TGTGCCAGCAGACAAACTCGGGCCGACTACTACGAGCAGTACTTC
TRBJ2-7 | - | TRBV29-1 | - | CSVVPYVGEQYF | TGCAGCGTTGTCCCCTATGTGGGTGAGCAGTACTTC
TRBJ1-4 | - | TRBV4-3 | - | CASSPQDSRNEKLFF | TGCGCCAGCAGCCCCCAGGACTCCCGTAATGAAAAACTGTTTTTT
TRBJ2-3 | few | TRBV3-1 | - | CASSPSTASTDTQYF | TGTGCCAGCAGCCCCTCGACAGCTAGCACAGATACGCAGTATTTT
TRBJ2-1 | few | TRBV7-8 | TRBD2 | CASSSGLAGGSWYEQFF | TGTGCCAGCAGCTCGGGACTAGCGGGGGGGAGTTGGTATGAGCAGTTCTTC
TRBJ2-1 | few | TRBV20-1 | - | CSAGQFTYNEQFF | TGCAGTGCCGGACAGTTTACCTACAATGAGCAGTTCTTC
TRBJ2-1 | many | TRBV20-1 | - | CSARNHPEQFF | TGCAGTGCTAGAAACCATCCCGAGCAGTTCTTC
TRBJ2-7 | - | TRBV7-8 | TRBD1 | CASSPGQWASEQYF | TGTGCCAGCAGCCCGGGACAGTGGGCCTCCGAGCAGTACTTC
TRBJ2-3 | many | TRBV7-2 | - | CASSFGIETDTQYF | TGTGCCAGCAGCTTTGGGATTGAGACAGATACGCAGTATTTT
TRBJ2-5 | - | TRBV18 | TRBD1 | CASSPDGTVQETQYF | TGTGCCAGCTCACCAGACGGGACAGTCCAAGAGACCCAGTACTTC
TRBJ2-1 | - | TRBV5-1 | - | CASSLGGYNNEQFF | TGCGCCAGCAGCTTGGGCGGCTATAACAATGAGCAGTTCTTC
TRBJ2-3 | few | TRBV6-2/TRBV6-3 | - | CASRRDPTDTQYF | TGTGCCAGTCGGAGGGACCCCACAGATACGCAGTATTTT
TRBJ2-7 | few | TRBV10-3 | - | CAIKYGDGTYEQYF | TGTGCCATCAAGTACGGGGACGGTACCTACGAGCAGTACTTC
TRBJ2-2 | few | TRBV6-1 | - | CASRRQEGDTGELFF | TGTGCCAGCAGGCGTCAGGAAGGCGACACCGGGGAGCTGTTTTTT
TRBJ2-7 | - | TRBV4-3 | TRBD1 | CASSRQTGANEQYF | TGCGCCAGCAGCCGCCAGACAGGGGCTAACGAGCAGTACTTC
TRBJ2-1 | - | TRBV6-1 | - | CASSRLGSTPNEQFF | TGTGCCAGCAGCCGACTAGGAAGCACACCTAATGAGCAGTTCTTC
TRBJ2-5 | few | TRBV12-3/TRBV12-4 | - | CASSLTGIPETQYF | TGTGCCAGCAGTTTAACAGGGATCCCAGAGACCCAGTACTTC
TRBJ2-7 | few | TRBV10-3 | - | CAISESGKGGNEQYF | TGTGCCATCAGTGAGTCGGGGAAGGGTGGGAACGAGCAGTACTTC
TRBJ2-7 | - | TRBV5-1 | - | CASRYEQYF | TGCGCCAGCAGGTACGAGCAGTACTTC